This TCR beta chain derives from a study of blood T cells in healthy people across ages. In regard to this clonotype: Its specificity is unknown.

A second roughly 6 to 12 cycle PCR used barcoded and J-beta primers. TCRdb reanalysed the 5' RACE reads using MiXCR and keeps one entry per CDR3 protein. The sample has 1.5 million or so distinct CDR3 sequences; approximately 42% are singletons. Study-wide results and caveats: Researchers deemed the diversity estimates from one million T cells underestimates. Versus aged donors, long-lived donors had higher diversity and more naive CD4+ cells. Per million T cells, TCR beta diversity dropped roughly linearly as age increased.

The germline gives CDR1 SQVTM, CDR2 ANQGSEA. This CDR3 region has 14 residues. The ends were cut back, 6 bases at V and 6 bases at J, with 17 bases in the middle. Sequencing used blood. This TCR was recovered from a young woman in good health. The rearrangement links TRBV29-1 to TRBJ2-2; possible D gene TRBD2, 6 bases. This chain's CDR3 is CSVGTGGSAGELFF. The CDR3 coding sequence is TGCAGCGTGGGGACTGGGGGGTCGGCCGGGGAGCTGTTTTTT.